Here is one T cell receptor beta chain with its context. The data were taken from a study of blood T cell repertoires in COVID-19. As for the study in general: Researchers got acute and convalescent COVID-19 samples from the United States, Italy and Spain. PBMCs, B-cell-depleted T cells, or T cells were the source of the cDNA or gDNA that made up the material.

Germline V CDR1 and CDR2: MNHEY, SMNVEV (reference sequence). This CDR3 region has 15 residues. The V segment lost 5 bases and the J segment 0 bases; nucleotides outside the gene matches: 0. Original handling: Amplification with reference gene primers provided the estimates of nucleated cell counts. Measured with immunoSEQ multiplex PCR; TCRdb has only the in-frame clones, and not every one. The D gene and trimming were derived from the DNA, and the V and J assignments and clone size from that table. The sample has fewer than 200,000 clones, 70% to 90% seen once. The V gene is TRBV27, the J gene TRBJ2-4, with 11 bases matching TRBD2. The sequence came from a man aged 40-55 years who had recovered from COVID-19. Sequencing was performed on peripheral blood. The CDR3 DNA reads TGTGCCAGCAGTGGACTAGCGGGAGCCAAAAACATTCAGTACTTC. It is translated as CASSGLAGAKNIQYF.